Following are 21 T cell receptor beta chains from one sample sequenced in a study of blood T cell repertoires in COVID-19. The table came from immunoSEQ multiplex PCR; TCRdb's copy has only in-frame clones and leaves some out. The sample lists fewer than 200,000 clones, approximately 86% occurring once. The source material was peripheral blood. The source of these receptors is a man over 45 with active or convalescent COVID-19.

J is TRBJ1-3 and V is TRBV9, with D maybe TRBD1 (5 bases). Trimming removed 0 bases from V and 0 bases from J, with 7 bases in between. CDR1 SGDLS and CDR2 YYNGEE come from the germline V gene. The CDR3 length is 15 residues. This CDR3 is CASSVAGSSGNTIYF. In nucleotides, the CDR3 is TGTGCCAGCAGCGTAGCAGGGTCCTCTGGAAACACCATATATTTT.

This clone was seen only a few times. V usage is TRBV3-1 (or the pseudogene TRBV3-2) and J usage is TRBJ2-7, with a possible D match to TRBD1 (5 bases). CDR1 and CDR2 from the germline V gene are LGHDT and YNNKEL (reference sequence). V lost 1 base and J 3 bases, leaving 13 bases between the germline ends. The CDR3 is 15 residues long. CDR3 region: CASSQGGAALYEQYF. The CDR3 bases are TGTGCCAGCAGCCAAGGTGGGGCCGCCCTCTACGAGCAGTACTTC.

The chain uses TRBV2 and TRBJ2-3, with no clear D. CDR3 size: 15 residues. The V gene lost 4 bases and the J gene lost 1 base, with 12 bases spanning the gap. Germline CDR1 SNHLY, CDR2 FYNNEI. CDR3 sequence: CASSGDSPGTDTQYF. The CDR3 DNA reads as TGTGCCAGCAGTGGAGATTCCCCGGGCACAGATACGCAGTATTTT.

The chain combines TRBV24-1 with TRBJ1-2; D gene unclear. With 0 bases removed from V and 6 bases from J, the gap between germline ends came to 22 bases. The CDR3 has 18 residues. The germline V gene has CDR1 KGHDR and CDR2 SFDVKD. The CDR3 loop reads CATSDLGQYNPSPNGYTF. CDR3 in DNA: TGTGCCACCAGTGATTTGGGCCAATACAATCCTTCACCCAATGGCTACACCTTC.

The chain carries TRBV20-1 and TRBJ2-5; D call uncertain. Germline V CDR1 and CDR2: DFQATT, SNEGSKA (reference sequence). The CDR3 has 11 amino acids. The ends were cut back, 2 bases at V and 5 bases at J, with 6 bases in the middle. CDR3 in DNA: TGCAGTGCTAGACCCGGGGAGACCCAGTACTTC. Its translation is CSARPGETQYF.

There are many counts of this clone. Written as DNA, the CDR3 is TGTGCCAGCAGTCAGGGACAGGGTATCAATCAGCCCCAGCATTTT. It specifies CASSQGQGINQPQHF. The J gene is TRBJ1-5, the V gene TRBV9; 9 bases fit TRBD1. Looked up from germline, CDR1 is SGDLS and CDR2 is YYNGEE. This CDR3 comprises 15 residues. V gave up 5 bases and J gave up 3 bases; unmatched junction bases: 6.

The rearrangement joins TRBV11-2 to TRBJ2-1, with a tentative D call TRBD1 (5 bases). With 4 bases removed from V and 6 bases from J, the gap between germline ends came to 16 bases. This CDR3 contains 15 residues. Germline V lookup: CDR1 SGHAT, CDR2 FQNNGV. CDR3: CASSSQAGLGNEQFF. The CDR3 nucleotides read TGTGCCAGCAGCTCTCAGGCAGGGTTAGGCAATGAGCAGTTCTTC.

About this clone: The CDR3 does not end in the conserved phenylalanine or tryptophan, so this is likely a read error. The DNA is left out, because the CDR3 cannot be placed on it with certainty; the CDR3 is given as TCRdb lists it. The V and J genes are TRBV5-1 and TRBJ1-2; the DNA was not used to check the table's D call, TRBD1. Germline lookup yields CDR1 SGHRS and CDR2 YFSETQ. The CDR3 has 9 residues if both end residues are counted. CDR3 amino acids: CASSGHRDN.

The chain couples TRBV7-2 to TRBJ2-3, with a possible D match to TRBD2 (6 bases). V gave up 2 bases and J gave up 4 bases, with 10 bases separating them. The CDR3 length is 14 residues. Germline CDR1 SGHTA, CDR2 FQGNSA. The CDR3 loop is CASSLRRAADTQYF. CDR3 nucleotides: TGTGCCAGCAGCTTACGGAGGGCCGCAGATACGCAGTATTTT. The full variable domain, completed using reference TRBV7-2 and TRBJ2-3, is GAGVSQSPSNKVTEKGKDVELRCDPISGHTALYWYRQSLGQGLEFLIYFQGNSAPDKSGLPSDRFSAERTGGSVSTLTIQRTQQEDSAVYLCASSLRRAADTQYFGPGTRLTVL.

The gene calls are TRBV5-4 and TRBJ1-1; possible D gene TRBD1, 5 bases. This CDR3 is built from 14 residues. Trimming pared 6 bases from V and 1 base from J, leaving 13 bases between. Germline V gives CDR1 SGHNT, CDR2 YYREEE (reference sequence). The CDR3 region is CASTAGGGNTEAFF. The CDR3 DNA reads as TGTGCCAGCACCGCTGGGGGGGGGAACACTGAAGCTTTCTTT.

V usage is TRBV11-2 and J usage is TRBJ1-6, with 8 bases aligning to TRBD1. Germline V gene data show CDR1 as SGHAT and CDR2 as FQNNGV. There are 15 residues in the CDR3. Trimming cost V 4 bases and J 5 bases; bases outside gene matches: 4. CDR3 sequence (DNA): TGTGCCAGCAGCTACGGGACAGGCCATAATTCACCCCTCCACTTT. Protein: CASSYGTGHNSPLHF.

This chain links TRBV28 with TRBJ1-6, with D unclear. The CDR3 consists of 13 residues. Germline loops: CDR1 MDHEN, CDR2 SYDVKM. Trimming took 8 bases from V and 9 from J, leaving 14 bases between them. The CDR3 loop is CASWREVGSPLHF. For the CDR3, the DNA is TGTGCCAGCTGGAGGGAGGTTGGTTCACCCCTCCACTTT. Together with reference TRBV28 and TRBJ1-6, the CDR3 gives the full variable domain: DVKVTQSSRYLVKRTGEKVFLECVQDMDHENMFWYRQDPGLGLRLIYFSYDVKMKEKGDIPEGYSVSREKKERFSLILESASTNQTSMYLCASWREVGSPLHFGNGTRLTVT.

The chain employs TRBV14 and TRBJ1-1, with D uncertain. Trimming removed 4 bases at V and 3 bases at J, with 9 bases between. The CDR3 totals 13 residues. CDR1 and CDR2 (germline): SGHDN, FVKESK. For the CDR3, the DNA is TGTGCCAGCAGCCTGTTACGGGACACTGAAGCTTTCTTT. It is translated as CASSLLRDTEAFF.

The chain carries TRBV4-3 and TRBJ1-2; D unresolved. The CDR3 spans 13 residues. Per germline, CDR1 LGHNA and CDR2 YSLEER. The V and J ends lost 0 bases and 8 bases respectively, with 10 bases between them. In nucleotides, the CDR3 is TGCGCCAGCAGCCAAGATCCGGGTGGAGGCTACACCTTC. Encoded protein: CASSQDPGGGYTF.

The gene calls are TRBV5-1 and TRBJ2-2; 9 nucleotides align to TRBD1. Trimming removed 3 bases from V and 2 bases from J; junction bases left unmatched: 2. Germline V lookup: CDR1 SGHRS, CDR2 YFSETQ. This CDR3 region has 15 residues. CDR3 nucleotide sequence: TGCGCCAGCAGCTGGGGACAGGGTAACACCGGGGAGCTGTTTTTT. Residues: CASSWGQGNTGELFF.

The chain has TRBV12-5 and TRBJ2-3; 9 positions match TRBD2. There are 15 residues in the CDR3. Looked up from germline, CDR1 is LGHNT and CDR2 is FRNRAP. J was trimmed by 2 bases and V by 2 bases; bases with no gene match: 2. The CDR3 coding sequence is TGTGCTAGTGGTTTGAAGCGGGGGGTCACAGATACGCAGTATTTT. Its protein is CASGLKRGVTDTQYF. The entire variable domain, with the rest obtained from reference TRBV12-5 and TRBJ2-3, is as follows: DARVTQTPRHKVTEMGQEVTMRCQPILGHNTVFWYRQTMMQGLELLAYFRNRAPLDDSGMPKDRFSAEMPDATLATLKIQPSEPRDSAVYFCASGLKRGVTDTQYFGPGTRLTVL.

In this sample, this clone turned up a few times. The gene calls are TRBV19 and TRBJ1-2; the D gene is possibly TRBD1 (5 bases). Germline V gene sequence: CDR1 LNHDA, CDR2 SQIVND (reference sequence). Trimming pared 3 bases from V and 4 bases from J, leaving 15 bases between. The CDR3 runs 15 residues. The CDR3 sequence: CASSIQVGLRYGYTF. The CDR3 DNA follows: TGTGCCAGTAGTATTCAGGTGGGACTTCGCTATGGCTACACCTTC.

The CDR3 spells CAWSRPGHSNSPLHF. In DNA, the CDR3 is TGTGCCTGGAGTCGTCCGGGACATTCTAATTCACCCCTCCACTTT. The chain has TRBV30 and TRBJ1-6, with D possibly matching TRBD1 (6 bases). Trimming took 2 bases from V and 6 from J, leaving 14 bases between them. Germline CDR1 reads GTSNPN; CDR2 reads SVGIG (reference sequence). The CDR3 loop spans 15 amino acids.

The CDR3 DNA reads as TGCAGCGTTGAGGGGGGTGAAAGCGACCGCTTTGGTACGCAGTATTTT. Its protein product is CSVEGGESDRFGTQYF. The chain has TRBV29-1 and TRBJ2-3; perhaps TRBD2 as D (6 bases). The CDR3 extends over 16 amino acids. Germline lookup yields CDR1 SQVTM and CDR2 ANQGSEA. Trimming cost V 3 bases and J 8 bases, with 24 bases left between them.

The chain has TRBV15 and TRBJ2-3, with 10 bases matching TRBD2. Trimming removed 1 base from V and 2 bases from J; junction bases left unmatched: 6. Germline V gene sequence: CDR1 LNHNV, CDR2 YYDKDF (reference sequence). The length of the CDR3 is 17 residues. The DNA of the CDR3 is TGTGCCACCAGCAGAGTGTGGACTAGCGGAAACACAGATACGCAGTATTTT. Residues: CATSRVWTSGNTDTQYF.

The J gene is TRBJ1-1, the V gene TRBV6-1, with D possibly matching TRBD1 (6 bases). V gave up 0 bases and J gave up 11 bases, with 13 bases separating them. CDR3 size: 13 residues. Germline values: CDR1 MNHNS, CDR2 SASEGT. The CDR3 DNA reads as TGTGCCAGCAGTGAAGCCGACAGGACCTCCGCTTTCTTT. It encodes CASSEADRTSAFF.